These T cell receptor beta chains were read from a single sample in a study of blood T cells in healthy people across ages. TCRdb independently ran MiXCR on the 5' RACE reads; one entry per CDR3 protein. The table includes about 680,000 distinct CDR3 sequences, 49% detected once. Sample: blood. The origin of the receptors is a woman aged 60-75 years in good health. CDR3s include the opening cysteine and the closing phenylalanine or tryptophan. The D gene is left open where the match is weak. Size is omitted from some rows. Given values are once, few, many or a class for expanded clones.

CDR3 DNA: TGCGCCAGCAAAGGGGGACAGGGGGCCTACGAGCAGTACTTC; CDR3 protein: CASKGGQGAYEQYF; clone size: NA; V gene: TRBV2; D gene: TRBD1; J gene: TRBJ2-7
CDR3 DNA: TGTGCCAGCAGCTTCAAGAATGAGCAGTTCTTC; CDR3 protein: CASSFKNEQFF; clone size: NA; V gene: TRBV7-2; D gene: NA; J gene: TRBJ2-1
CDR3 DNA: TGTGCCAGCAGCTTCTCCGGGACAGGGTACAACGAGCAGTTCTTC; CDR3 protein: CASSFSGTGYNEQFF; clone size: NA; V gene: TRBV7-2; D gene: TRBD1; J gene: TRBJ2-1
CDR3 DNA: TGTGCCAGCAGCTACCGGACTAGCGGGAGGGGGAATACGCAGTATTTT; CDR3 protein: CASSYRTSGRGNTQYF; clone size: NA; V gene: TRBV5-6; D gene: TRBD2; J gene: TRBJ2-3
CDR3 DNA: TGTGCCAGCAGCGGGGGGGGGACAGGCAATTCCTACGAGCAGTACTTC; CDR3 protein: CASSGGGTGNSYEQYF; clone size: many; V gene: TRBV4-2; D gene: NA; J gene: TRBJ2-7
CDR3 DNA: TGTGCCAGCAGTTTATTGGGGTATGGCGACACCTTC; CDR3 protein: CASSLLGYGDTF; clone size: NA; V gene: TRBV28; D gene: NA; J gene: TRBJ1-2
CDR3 DNA: TGTGCCACCAGTGATTTGACTAGCGGGGCACGCACAGATACGCAGTATTTT; CDR3 protein: CATSDLTSGARTDTQYF; clone size: once; V gene: TRBV24-1; D gene: TRBD2; J gene: TRBJ2-3
CDR3 DNA: TGTGCCAGCAGCCCGACGAATAGCGGGGGCTTAGGAGCTACGCAGTATTTT; CDR3 protein: CASSPTNSGGLGATQYF; clone size: NA; V gene: TRBV7-6; D gene: TRBD2; J gene: TRBJ2-3
CDR3 DNA: TGCAGTGCTCACAGGGGGCGGATTGGCTACACCTTC; CDR3 protein: CSAHRGRIGYTF; clone size: few; V gene: TRBV20-1; D gene: TRBD1; J gene: TRBJ1-2
CDR3 DNA: TGTGCCAGCAGCTCCACGGGCAGGGACGGCTACACCTTC; CDR3 protein: CASSSTGRDGYTF; clone size: once; V gene: TRBV28; D gene: NA; J gene: TRBJ1-2
CDR3 DNA: TGCAGTGTCGGGAGAACGAACACCGGGGAGCTGTTTTTT; CDR3 protein: CSVGRTNTGELFF; clone size: few; V gene: TRBV29-1; D gene: NA; J gene: TRBJ2-2
CDR3 DNA: TGCAGTGCTAGAGGAGGACAGGGGAGCTCCTACAATGAGCAGTACTTC; CDR3 protein: CSARGGQGSSYNEQYF; clone size: NA; V gene: TRBV20-1; D gene: TRBD1; J gene: TRBJ2-7
CDR3 DNA: TGTGCCAGCAGATACAGGGACGGGGCCTACGAGCAGTACTTC; CDR3 protein: CASRYRDGAYEQYF; clone size: NA; V gene: TRBV6-5; D gene: NA; J gene: TRBJ2-7
CDR3 DNA: TGTGCCAGCAGCTTCGGGACACTACAAGAGACCCAGTACTTC; CDR3 protein: CASSFGTLQETQYF; clone size: NA; V gene: TRBV5-6; D gene: NA; J gene: TRBJ2-5
CDR3 DNA: TGTGCCAGCAGCTGGCCTCTCACAGGGGGCCATACCTCTGGGGCCAACGTCCTGACTTTC; CDR3 protein: CASSWPLTGGHTSGANVLTF; clone size: few; V gene: TRBV7-9; D gene: TRBD1; J gene: TRBJ2-6
CDR3 DNA: TGCAGTGCCCCGTCTACGGCTGAGCAGTACTTC; CDR3 protein: CSAPSTAEQYF; clone size: few; V gene: TRBV20-1; D gene: NA; J gene: TRBJ2-4
CDR3 DNA: TGTGCCAGTAGCCGGTGGGGTTCAGATACGCAGTATTTT; CDR3 protein: CASSRWGSDTQYF; clone size: NA; V gene: TRBV7-2; D gene: NA; J gene: TRBJ2-3
CDR3 DNA: TGTGCCAGCAGCTTTCGGACAGATAGCAATGAGCAGTTCTTC; CDR3 protein: CASSFRTDSNEQFF; clone size: NA; V gene: TRBV7-9; D gene: NA; J gene: TRBJ2-1
CDR3 DNA: TGTGCCAGCAGCTTTGCGGGGGGGCCGGCATTGAATACGCAGTATTTT; CDR3 protein: CASSFAGGPALNTQYF; clone size: NA; V gene: TRBV7-2; D gene: TRBD2; J gene: TRBJ2-3
CDR3 DNA: TGTGCCAGCAGTAACCCGACAGGGTTAAGCTCCTACGAGCAGTACTTC; CDR3 protein: CASSNPTGLSSYEQYF; clone size: NA; V gene: TRBV6-5; D gene: TRBD1; J gene: TRBJ2-7
CDR3 DNA: TGCAGTTTGGGGGAGTACAATGAGCAGTTCTTC; CDR3 protein: CSLGEYNEQFF; clone size: few; V gene: TRBV29-1; D gene: NA; J gene: TRBJ2-1
CDR3 DNA: TGTGCCAGCAGGGACAGGGGGCGGACTGAAGCTTTCTTT; CDR3 protein: CASRDRGRTEAFF; clone size: NA; V gene: TRBV28; D gene: TRBD1; J gene: TRBJ1-1
CDR3 DNA: TGCAGTGCTAGCAATCCGGGACAGGGCTACGAGCAGTACTTC; CDR3 protein: CSASNPGQGYEQYF; clone size: few; V gene: TRBV20-1; D gene: TRBD1; J gene: TRBJ2-7
CDR3 DNA: TGTGCCAGCAGTGACCCCCGACAGAACACCGGGGAGCTGTTTTTT; CDR3 protein: CASSDPRQNTGELFF; clone size: NA; V gene: TRBV25-1; D gene: NA; J gene: TRBJ2-2
CDR3 DNA: TGTGCCAGCAGCTTTTCAGGGGGAATACAAGAGACCCAGTACTTC; CDR3 protein: CASSFSGGIQETQYF; clone size: NA; V gene: TRBV7-9; D gene: TRBD1; J gene: TRBJ2-5
CDR3 DNA: TGCGCCAGCAGCTCCGGACAGCTGAGCTCCTACAATGAGCAGTACTTC; CDR3 protein: CASSSGQLSSYNEQYF; clone size: once; V gene: TRBV5-1; D gene: NA; J gene: TRBJ2-7
CDR3 DNA: TGTGCCAGCAGCGTCAGACAGACAAAAGAGACCCAGTACTTC; CDR3 protein: CASSVRQTKETQYF; clone size: NA; V gene: TRBV9; D gene: NA; J gene: TRBJ2-5
CDR3 DNA: TGTGCCAGCTCACCACCCTCCCTATCTAGGGGAGAGACCCAGTACTTC; CDR3 protein: CASSPPSLSRGETQYF; clone size: few; V gene: TRBV18; D gene: NA; J gene: TRBJ2-5
CDR3 DNA: TGCGCCAGCAGCTTGGCGCTAGCGGTCGGGGAGCTGTTTTTT; CDR3 protein: CASSLALAVGELFF; clone size: NA; V gene: TRBV5-1; D gene: TRBD2; J gene: TRBJ2-2
CDR3 DNA: TGTGCCACCAGTTACTCCGGGATCGGATTTGACAATGGGCAGTTCTTC; CDR3 protein: CATSYSGIGFDNGQFF; clone size: NA; V gene: TRBV24-1; D gene: NA; J gene: TRBJ2-1
CDR3 DNA: TGTGCCAGCAGTTCCTCGGGCAGCTACAATGAGCAGTTCTTC; CDR3 protein: CASSSSGSYNEQFF; clone size: few; V gene: TRBV12-3/TRBV12-4; D gene: NA; J gene: TRBJ2-1
CDR3 DNA: TGTGCCACCAGCAGAGATGGGAGCTCCTACGAGCAGTACTTC; CDR3 protein: CATSRDGSSYEQYF; clone size: NA; V gene: TRBV15; D gene: NA; J gene: TRBJ2-7
CDR3 DNA: TGTGCCACAAGAGGGGGAATGAACACTGAAGCTTTCTTT; CDR3 protein: CATRGGMNTEAFF; clone size: few; V gene: TRBV10-3; D gene: NA; J gene: TRBJ1-1
CDR3 DNA: TGTGCCAGCAGTGTCGGGACGGCTAACAATGAGCAGTTCTTC; CDR3 protein: CASSVGTANNEQFF; clone size: NA; V gene: TRBV6-1; D gene: NA; J gene: TRBJ2-1
CDR3 DNA: TGTGCCAGCAGCTTCTTTAGTCAAGCCGAGCAGTACTTC; CDR3 protein: CASSFFSQAEQYF; clone size: NA; V gene: TRBV11-1; D gene: NA; J gene: TRBJ2-7
CDR3 DNA: TGTGCCAGCAGCCAAGGAGGGTTGAATGGCTACACCTTC; CDR3 protein: CASSQGGLNGYTF; clone size: NA; V gene: TRBV3-1; D gene: NA; J gene: TRBJ1-2
CDR3 DNA: TGTGCCAGCAGCTTAGTATTACAGGGGGCAGGAAAAGAGACCCAGTACTTC; CDR3 protein: CASSLVLQGAGKETQYF; clone size: few; V gene: TRBV7-2; D gene: TRBD1; J gene: TRBJ2-5